This T cell receptor (beta chain) is drawn from a study of blood T cell repertoires in COVID-19 (TCRdb year 2020). As for the study more broadly: Collaborator samples came from the United States, Italy and Spain and covered acute and convalescent phases of COVID-19. The prospective study material was composed of cDNA or gDNA derived from T cells, B-cell-depleted T cells, or PBMCs. Where HLA class I and class II types were available, the types were taken from metadata supplied by the sample provider, not from assay-based typing. The repertoires were made available in a free public database intended to serve as a resource for research on the immune response to SARS-CoV-2. The sample metadata nearly always contained a de-identified subject ID, COVID-19 status, age in years and sex. Samples came from the ongoing ImmuneRACE study (first 160 participants) plus 1,254 subjects from 6 global collaborators. The dataset comprised deeply sampled blood TCRbeta repertoires from subjects exposed to, actively infected with, or recovered from COVID-19.

After removal of 0 bases from V and 1 base from J, the junction retains 10 bases not matched to a gene. The CDR3 contains 19 residues, cysteine and phenylalanine counted. The CDR3 DNA has 57 bases and is translated from base 1. Per the germline V gene, LGHNA is the CDR1 and YSLEER is the CDR2. Points on this clone: It lacks a known antigen. No base quality information exists; no much larger clone differs at one position.

Broad study findings and their caveats: How much clinical and demographic metadata was included differed by source and by participant, and the metadata was provided uncurated.

Collaborating institutions collected whole blood in K2EDTA tubes following their own protocols. For TCRbeta analysis, collaborator samples were shipped as frozen whole blood, as isolated PBMCs, or as DNA extracted from either sample type. The immunoSEQ Assay, a bias-controlled multiplex PCR, was used to amplify TCRbeta CDR3 regions from genomic DNA. Per the source publication's procedure: The number of nucleated cells in each sample was estimated from the amplification of reference gene primers within the assay. To quantify the absolute abundance of each unique TCRbeta CDR3 rearrangement, sequence reads were collapsed and filtered. For each sample, productive Simpson clonality was calculated as the square root of Simpson's diversity index across productive rearrangements. This is the immuneACCESS table as TCRdb keeps it, with only in-frame sequences that have V and J called. A part of the clones is gone; compared with another copy, unresolved V genes explain less than half, and the rest is unexplained. D and trimming come from the DNA, and the V and J calls and clone size come from that table. Counted in this sample were roughly 34,000 clones; 60% to 80% of them appeared once. 14% to 15% of the sample is taken by the ten largest.

This TCR derives from a man older than 75 with active or convalescent COVID-19. Sequenced sample: peripheral blood. This sequence uses TRBV4-3 and TRBJ2-3; TRBD2 matches 10 bases in the middle. The DNA reads as follows: TGCGCCAGCAGCCAAGATCCAGCGGGAGGGCGAATTGGCACAGATACGCAGTATTTT. Translated, it reads CASSQDPAGGRIGTDTQYF.